This section outlines one TCR beta chain sequence together with its context. Per the authors' pipeline: Estimation of nucleated cell counts relied on the amplification of reference gene primers. Clones were sequenced by immunoSEQ multiplex PCR, and TCRdb holds only the in-frame ones, with some missing. D and trimming come from the DNA, and the V and J calls and clone size come from that table. The sample includes 400,000 or so clones, roughly 86% of them seen just once. Assignments of participants to cohorts depended upon their own reported clinical history. The CDR3 covers 14 residues. V was pared by 0 bases and J by 4 bases, with 0 bases of the junction left unmatched. Germline V gives CDR1 SGHKS, CDR2 YYEKEE (reference sequence). The sample originates from a study of blood T cell repertoires in COVID-19. On the study more broadly: Sample material is recorded as cDNA or gDNA derived from T cells, B-cell-depleted T cells, or PBMCs.

The chain has TRBV5-5 and TRBJ2-2, with 7 positions matching TRBD2. This TCR was sampled from a woman aged 40-49 years with acute COVID-19. Material for sequencing was PBMCs or T cells enriched from blood (not recorded which). Here the CDR3 DNA reads TGTGCCAGCAGCTTGGCTAGCGGCACCGGGGAGCTGTTTTTT. This codes for CASSLASGTGELFF.